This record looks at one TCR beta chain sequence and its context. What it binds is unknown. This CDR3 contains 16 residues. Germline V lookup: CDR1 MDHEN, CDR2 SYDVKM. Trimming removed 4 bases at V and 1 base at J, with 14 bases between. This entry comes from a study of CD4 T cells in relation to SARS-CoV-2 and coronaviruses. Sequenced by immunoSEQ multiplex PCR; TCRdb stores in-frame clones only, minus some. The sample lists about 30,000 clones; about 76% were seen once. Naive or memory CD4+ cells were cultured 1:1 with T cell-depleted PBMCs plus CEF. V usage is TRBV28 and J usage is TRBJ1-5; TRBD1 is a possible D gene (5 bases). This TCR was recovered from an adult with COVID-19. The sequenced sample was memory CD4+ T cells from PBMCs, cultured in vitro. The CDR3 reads CASSSDSRGSNQPQHF. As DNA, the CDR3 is TGTGCCAGCAGTTCGGACTCCCGGGGGAGCAATCAGCCCCAGCATTTT. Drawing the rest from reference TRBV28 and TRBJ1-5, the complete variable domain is DVKVTQSSRYLVKRTGEKVFLECVQDMDHENMFWYRQDPGLGLRLIYFSYDVKMKEKGDIPEGYSVSREKKERFSLILESASTNQTSMYLCASSSDSRGSNQPQHFGDGTRLSIL.